The next 23 T cell receptor beta chains were all read from a single sample in a study of identical twins (TCRdb year 2016). Libraries were constructed by 5' RACE. The instrument given in TCRdb is Illumina HiSeq 2000. TCRdb handled the public reads itself, with Q25 trimming in fastp and clone calling in MiXCR, and kept productive beta chains. Identical CDR3 proteins give one entry, which carries the most common genes and DNA. This sample comprises 690,000 or so distinct CDR3 sequences, over 8.5% of them detected only once. The biggest ten clones account for 0.98% of the sample. The same sample was also studied in work on yellow fever vaccine responses in identical twins.

The sample comprised PBMCs. The receptors stem from a woman younger than 35 in good health.

This clonotype was observed at least ten times. The chain has TRBV3-1 and TRBJ2-7, with D hard to call. The CDR3 covers 12 residues. V was pared by 1 base and J by 9 bases, with 10 bases between. The V gene's germline CDR1 is LGHDT and CDR2 YNNKEL (reference sequence). CDR3 sequence: CASSQGAGWQYF. In DNA form, the CDR3 reads TGTGCCAGCAGCCAAGGGGCAGGATGGCAGTACTTC.

There are a few counts of this clonotype. V gene TRBV29-1 combines with J gene TRBJ2-7, with 11 bases that match TRBD2. CDR1 and CDR2 (germline): SQVTM, ANQGSEA. The CDR3 is 13 amino acids. V gave up 7 bases and J gave up 3 bases; unmatched junction bases: 5. DNA for the CDR3: TGCAGCGCCGCCGGGACTAGCGGCTACGAGCAGTACTTC. Translation gives CSAAGTSGYEQYF.

This clonotype was found a few times. V gene TRBV6-2 or TRBV6-3 combines with J gene TRBJ2-5; a weak D match, TRBD2 (6 bases). Trimming removed 2 bases from V and 7 bases from J, with 14 bases in between. The length of the CDR3 is 14 residues. Looked up from germline, CDR1 is MNHEY and CDR2 is SVGEGT. The CDR3 sequence is CASSYNRVEGTQYF. The CDR3 bases are TGTGCCAGCAGTTACAATCGGGTGGAGGGGACCCAGTACTTC.

This clonotype was recorded many times. This chain uses TRBV12-3 or TRBV12-4 with TRBJ2-7; 8 nucleotides align to TRBD2. This CDR3 region has 15 residues. Trimming removed 2 bases from V and 0 bases from J; junction bases left unmatched: 3. The CDR3 DNA sequence: TGTGCCAGCAGTTTATTCGGGGGGGCCTCCTACGAGCAGTACTTC. As protein: CASSLFGGASYEQYF.

This clonotype was seen more than once but under ten times. The chain uses TRBV10-3 and TRBJ2-3, with 11 nucleotides matching TRBD2. The CDR3 loop spans 16 amino acids. The germline gives CDR1 ENHRY, CDR2 SYGVKD. The junction had 3 bases not matched to a gene; V was cut back by 0 bases and J by 4 bases. The CDR3 spells CAISESSGRAADTQYF. For the CDR3, the DNA is TGTGCCATCAGTGAGTCTAGCGGGAGGGCAGCAGATACGCAGTATTTT.

This clonotype was counted at least ten times. The chain carries TRBV6-5 and TRBJ1-6, with D perhaps TRBD1 (6 bases). V dropped 2 bases and J dropped 6 bases, with 11 bases sitting between them. There are 15 residues in the CDR3. Germline V gene lookup returns CDR1 MNHEY and CDR2 SVGAGI. CDR3 coding DNA: TGTGCCAGCAGTTACCCGGGGGCAACTAATTCACCCCTCCACTTT. Translation: CASSYPGATNSPLHF.

This clonotype was counted a few times. The gene calls are TRBV7-2 and TRBJ2-3; D gene uncertain. The CDR3 extends over 14 amino acids. Per the germline V gene, CDR1 is SGHTA and CDR2 is FQGNSA. V lost 5 bases and J lost 3, with 12 bases in between. This CDR3 is CASSEPFRTDTQYF. The CDR3 nucleotides are TGTGCCAGCAGCGAACCCTTTAGAACAGATACGCAGTATTTT.

This clonotype was counted a few times. The chain uses TRBV2 and TRBJ1-2, with 9 bases identical to TRBD1. CDR3 length: 12 amino acids. Germline V gene data show CDR1 as SNHLY and CDR2 as FYNNEI. Trimming cost V 11 bases and J 8 bases; bases outside gene matches: 9. Here the CDR3 DNA reads TGTGCCGGACAGGGGTCCCTCGAAGGCTACACCTTC. As protein: CAGQGSLEGYTF.

The V call is TRBV20-1, the J call TRBJ2-5; the match to TRBD2 covers 7 bases. Losses at the gene ends were 0 bases for V and 3 bases for J; bases not matched to a gene: 10. Germline V CDR1 and CDR2: DFQATT, SNEGSKA (reference sequence). The CDR3 spans 16 residues. The CDR3 DNA is TGCAGTGCTAGAGACCTACTCGGGGGGAAAAAAGAGACCCAGTACTTC. Translation gives CSARDLLGGKKETQYF.

This clonotype was detected many times. CDR3 residues: CSVGAGDEQFF. The CDR3 DNA follows: TGCAGCGTTGGCGCAGGCGATGAGCAGTTCTTC. The chain employs TRBV29-1 and TRBJ2-1; D is undetermined. Trimming took off 4 bases at V and 8 bases at J, with 9 bases between the two ends. Germline CDR1 is SQVTM and CDR2 is ANQGSEA. The CDR3 runs to 11 residues.

There are a few counts of this clonotype. V usage is TRBV12-5 and J usage is TRBJ2-7; 9 nucleotides align to TRBD2. The CDR3 has 16 residues. Germline-derived CDR1 and CDR2 are LGHNT and FRNRAP. V trimming: 5 bases; J trimming: 7 bases; junction bases outside the gene matches: 15. The CDR3 loop reads CASGPNFGGRAQEQYF. CDR3 coding DNA: TGTGCTAGTGGTCCCAATTTTGGCGGGAGGGCCCAAGAGCAGTACTTC.

This clonotype appeared many times. This chain joins TRBV9 and TRBJ2-5; TRBD1 matches 8 bases. J lost 4 bases, V lost 0 bases, and 8 bases had no gene match. The CDR3 contains 16 residues. Per the germline V gene, CDR1 is SGDLS and CDR2 is YYNGEE. The CDR3 here is CASSVVRQGLGETQYF. DNA for the CDR3: TGTGCCAGCAGCGTAGTTCGACAGGGGTTGGGAGAGACCCAGTACTTC.

The V gene is TRBV7-9, the J gene TRBJ2-7; a weak D match, TRBD2 (6 bases). The CDR3 runs 13 residues. V dropped 5 bases and J dropped 0 bases, with 8 bases sitting between them. Germline V gene sequence: CDR1 SEHNR, CDR2 FQNEAQ (reference sequence). The CDR3 DNA follows: TGTGCCAGCAGCCACGGGAGCTCCTACGAGCAGTACTTC. This translates into CASSHGSSYEQYF.

This clonotype was counted many times. V and J are TRBV7-2 and TRBJ2-7; 9 bases are shared with TRBD2. The J segment lost 2 bases and the V segment lost 5 bases, leaving 10 bases of the junction unmatched. The CDR3 runs to 16 residues. Germline loops: CDR1 SGHTA, CDR2 FQGNSA. CDR3 sequence reads: CASSHPGLASPYEQYF. CDR3 DNA: TGTGCCAGCAGCCACCCCGGACTAGCGAGTCCCTACGAGCAGTACTTC. Combining the CDR3 with reference TRBV7-2 and TRBJ2-7 gives the whole variable domain GAGVSQSPSNKVTEKGKDVELRCDPISGHTALYWYRQSLGQGLEFLIYFQGNSAPDKSGLPSDRFSAERTGGSVSTLTIQRTQQEDSAVYLCASSHPGLASPYEQYFGPGTRLTVT.

The chain recombines TRBV6-1 with TRBJ1-3, with 7 bases matching TRBD1. V lost 6 bases to trimming and J lost 0 bases; unmatched junction nucleotides: 5. This CDR3 contains 15 residues. Germline assignment: CDR1 MNHNS and CDR2 SASEGT. For the CDR3, the DNA is TGTGCCAGCAGCCGGACAGGTACCTCTGGAAACACCATATATTTT. It codes for CASSRTGTSGNTIYF.

This clonotype was observed a handful of times. This chain connects TRBV4-3 to TRBJ2-1, with D perhaps assigned TRBD1 or TRBD2 (5 bases each). CDR1 LGHNA and CDR2 YSLEER come from the germline V gene. The CDR3 is 15 residues long. V gave up 0 bases and J gave up 2 bases, with 8 bases separating them. This chain's CDR3 is CASSQEGEPYNEQFF. The CDR3 DNA is TGCGCCAGCAGCCAAGAGGGGGAACCCTACAATGAGCAGTTCTTC.

This clonotype came up many times. The rearrangement uses TRBV28 and TRBJ2-7; unclear D gene. Germline lookup yields CDR1 MDHEN and CDR2 SYDVKM. Trimming took 5 bases from V and 3 from J, leaving 14 bases between them. The CDR3 extends over 14 amino acids. DNA for the CDR3: TGTGCCAGCAGTCTCCGGACCCCGATCTACGAGCAGTACTTC. As protein: CASSLRTPIYEQYF.

The J gene is TRBJ2-7, the V gene TRBV21-1; TRBD1 was called by the table and not checked on the DNA. TRBV21-1 is a listed pseudogene. The CDR3 consists of 16 residues. The CDR3 DNA follows: TGTGCCAGCAGCAATGACTCGGTACAGGGGGCCCACGAGCAGTACTTC. Its translation: CASSNDSVQGAHEQYF.

This clonotype was seen more than once but under ten times. The V call is TRBV6-5, the J call TRBJ2-7, with D perhaps given as TRBD1 or TRBD2 (5 bases each). The ends were cut back, 2 bases at V and 7 bases at J, with 24 bases in the middle. The CDR3 has 17 amino acids. In germline, CDR1 is MNHEY, CDR2 SVGAGI. CDR3 residues: CASSYGGVSPGGWEQYF. The CDR3 DNA follows: TGTGCCAGCAGTTACGGGGGAGTGAGTCCCGGTGGATGGGAGCAGTACTTC.

J is TRBJ2-2 and V is TRBV10-3; D not resolved. Germline-derived CDR1 and CDR2 are ENHRY and SYGVKD. This CDR3 region has 11 residues. V lost 2 bases and J lost 5, with 0 bases in between. In DNA, the CDR3 is TGTGCCATCAGTGAGACCGGGGAGCTGTTTTTT. Translating it yields CAISETGELFF.

The chain combines TRBV19 with TRBJ2-7; TRBD2 is a possible D gene (6 bases). With 5 bases removed from V and 6 bases from J, the gap between germline ends came to 14 bases. The germline gives CDR1 LNHDA, CDR2 SQIVND (reference sequence). The CDR3 loop spans 13 amino acids. As DNA, the CDR3 is TGTGCCAGTAGTGGGGGGATTCCTCTCGAGCAGTACTTC. Its protein product is CASSGGIPLEQYF.

The chain has TRBV3-1 and TRBJ1-5; weak D call: TRBD1 (5 bases). Germline V gene lookup returns CDR1 LGHDT and CDR2 YNNKEL (reference sequence). V was trimmed by 4 bases and J by 1 base, leaving 8 bases between them. This CDR3 contains 14 residues. The CDR3 DNA follows: TGTGCCAGCAGCCGAGAGGGGAGCAATCAGCCCCAGCATTTT. Protein: CASSREGSNQPQHF.

This clonotype was picked up a small number of times. V and J are TRBV3-1 and TRBJ1-1; no clear D gene. Trimming left V 0 bases short and J 5 bases short, with 10 bases between. The CDR3 contains 14 residues. Germline assignment: CDR1 LGHDT and CDR2 YNNKEL (reference sequence). CDR3 amino acids: CASSQDGWGTEAFF. The CDR3 DNA reads TGTGCCAGCAGCCAAGATGGATGGGGAACTGAAGCTTTCTTT. The whole variable domain, remainder taken from reference TRBV3-1 and TRBJ1-1, is DTAVSQTPKYLVTQMGNDKSIKCEQNLGHDTMYWYKQDSKKFLKIMFSYNNKELIINETVPNRFSPKSPDKAHLNLHINSLELGDSAVYFCASSQDGWGTEAFFGQGTRLTVV.